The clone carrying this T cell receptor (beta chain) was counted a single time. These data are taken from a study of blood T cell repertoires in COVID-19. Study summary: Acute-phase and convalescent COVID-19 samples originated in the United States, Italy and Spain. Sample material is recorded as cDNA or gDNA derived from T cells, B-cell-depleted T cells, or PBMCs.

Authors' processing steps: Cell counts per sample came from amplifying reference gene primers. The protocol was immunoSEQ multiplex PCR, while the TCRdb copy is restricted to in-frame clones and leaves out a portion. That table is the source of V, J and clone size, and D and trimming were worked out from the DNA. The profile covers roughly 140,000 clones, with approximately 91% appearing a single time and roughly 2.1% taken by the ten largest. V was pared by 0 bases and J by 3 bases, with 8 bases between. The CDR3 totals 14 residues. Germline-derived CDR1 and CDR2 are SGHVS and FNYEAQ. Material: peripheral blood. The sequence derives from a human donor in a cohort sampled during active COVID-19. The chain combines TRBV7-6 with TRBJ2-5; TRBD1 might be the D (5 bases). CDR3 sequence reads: CASSLALTEETQYF. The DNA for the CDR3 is TGTGCCAGCAGCTTAGCGTTGACAGAAGAGACCCAGTACTTC.